This entry is about one TCR beta chain. Indicated time point: pre-treatment sample, taken before nivolumab and TIL therapy. The germline V gene has CDR1 SGHTA and CDR2 FQGNSA. The CDR3 runs 15 residues. Trimming left V 6 bases short and J 2 bases short, with 16 bases between. The sample is drawn from a study of TIL therapy for anti-PD-1-resistant metastatic lung cancer. This was the immunoSEQ v3 assay. The data were produced by immunoSEQ multiplex PCR, yet TCRdb's version contains in-frame clones alone and is incomplete. The table lists 20,000 to 25,000 clones, just over 70% of them singletons, with roughly 1.8% in the top ten.

The V call is TRBV7-2, the J call TRBJ1-1; possible D gene TRBD1, 5 bases. Sequenced here: blood, sampled at baseline. This clonotype was obtained from a person between 30 and 80 years old with non-small cell lung cancer. The CDR3 nucleotides are TGTGCCAGCAGACTCGGGACGGCACTAAACACTGAAGCTTTCTTT. As protein: CASRLGTALNTEAFF.